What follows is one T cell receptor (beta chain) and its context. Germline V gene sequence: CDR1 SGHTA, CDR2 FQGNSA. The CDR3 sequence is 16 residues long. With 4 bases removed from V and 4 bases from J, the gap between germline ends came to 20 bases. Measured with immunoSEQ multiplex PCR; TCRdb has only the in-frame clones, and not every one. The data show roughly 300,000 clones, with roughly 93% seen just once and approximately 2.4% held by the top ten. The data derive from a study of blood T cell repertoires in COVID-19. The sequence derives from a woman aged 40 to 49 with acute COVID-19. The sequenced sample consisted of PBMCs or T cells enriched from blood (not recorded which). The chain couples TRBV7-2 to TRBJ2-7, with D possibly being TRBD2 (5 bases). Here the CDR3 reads CASSYAGRTVTYEQYF. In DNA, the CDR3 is TGTGCCAGCAGCTACGCCGGACGGACTGTAACATACGAGCAGTACTTC.